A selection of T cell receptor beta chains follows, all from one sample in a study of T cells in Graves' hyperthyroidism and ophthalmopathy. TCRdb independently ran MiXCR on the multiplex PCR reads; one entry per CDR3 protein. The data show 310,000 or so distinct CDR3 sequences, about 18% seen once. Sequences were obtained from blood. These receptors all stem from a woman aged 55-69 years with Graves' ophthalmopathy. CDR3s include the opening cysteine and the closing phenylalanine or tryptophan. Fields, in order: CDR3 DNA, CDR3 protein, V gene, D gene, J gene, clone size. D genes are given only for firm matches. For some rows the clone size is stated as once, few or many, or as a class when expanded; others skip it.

TGTGCCAGCAGTGAATTGGGGGCCAGCACAGATACGCAGTATTTT CASSELGASTDTQYF TRBV2 - TRBJ2-3 -
TGCGCCAGCAGCCAGGGGAAGAAGGCCTGGGACTATGGCTACACCTTC CASSQGKKAWDYGYTF TRBV4-3 - TRBJ1-2 -
TGTGCCAGCAGGGGGGCGACTGGGGCCAACGTCCTGACTTTC CASRGATGANVLTF TRBV6-2/TRBV6-3 - TRBJ2-6 few
TGTGCCAGCAGCTCGCCGGGACAGGGGTGGGTTGAGCAGTTCTTC CASSSPGQGWVEQFF TRBV5-6 TRBD1 TRBJ2-1 few
TGCGCCAGCAGCCATGATACAGGGGGCGCCAATGGCTACACCTTC CASSHDTGGANGYTF TRBV4-3 TRBD1 TRBJ1-2 -
TGTGCCAGTAGTATAGGCAGATGGGCGGCAGGGCTTAGGAGCAATCAGCCCCAGCATTTT CASSIGRWAAGLRSNQPQHF TRBV19 - TRBJ1-5 -
TGTGCCAGCAGCTTAGGGACTAGCCTAGATCTTTACGAGCAGTACTTC CASSLGTSLDLYEQYF TRBV5-4 TRBD2 TRBJ2-7 -
TGCAGTGCTAGAGATCAGGTCGTGGAGGGAGGGACCGGGGAGCTGTTTTTT CSARDQVVEGGTGELFF TRBV20-1 TRBD2 TRBJ2-2 many
TGCGCCAGCAGCTTGGCTACGGGACAGGGCTACGAGCAGTACTTC CASSLATGQGYEQYF TRBV5-1 TRBD1 TRBJ2-7 many
TGTGCCAGCAGTTACGAGGGGGGATACGGAGAAAAACTGTTTTTT CASSYEGGYGEKLFF TRBV6-5 - TRBJ1-4 -
TGTGCCAGCAGTTCACCGGGAGCCAATGAGCAGTTCTTC CASSSPGANEQFF TRBV12-3/TRBV12-4 - TRBJ2-1 few
TGTGCCAGCAGCTTCATATACAACGGGGAGCAAGATACGCAGTATTTT CASSFIYNGEQDTQYF TRBV7-2 - TRBJ2-3 -
TGCAGTGCTCAAGGACGGAGCTCTGGAAACACCATATATTTT CSAQGRSSGNTIYF TRBV20-1 - TRBJ1-3 -
TGTGCTAGTGGTTCAACAGGACAGGGGGTCTACGAGCAGTACTTC CASGSTGQGVYEQYF TRBV12-5 TRBD1 TRBJ2-7 -
TGCAGTGCTGTGGTCGCCCTAGGGTCCGACACCGGGGAGCTGTTTTTT CSAVVALGSDTGELFF TRBV20-1 - TRBJ2-2 many
TGTGCCAGCCGAGATTGGAACACTGAAGCTTTCTTT CASRDWNTEAFF TRBV6-1 - TRBJ1-1 -
TGTGCCAGCAGCCGAAGGACAGGGGTCACCGGGGAGCTGTTTTTT CASSRRTGVTGELFF TRBV14 TRBD1 TRBJ2-2 few
TGTGCCAGCAGCTTAACTCCAGGTTTATCCTTAAGCTCCTACGAGCAGTACTTC CASSLTPGLSLSSYEQYF TRBV7-9 - TRBJ2-7 few
TGTGCCAGCAGTTTATTTAGCGGGGGGATGGATAATGAGCAGTTCTTC CASSLFSGGMDNEQFF TRBV6-2/TRBV6-3 TRBD2 TRBJ2-1 few
TGTGCCATCCGGGACCTACGGACAGATACGCAGTATTTT CAIRDLRTDTQYF TRBV19 - TRBJ2-3 -
TGCAGCGTTGAAAAGGACAGGTCCCGTTCCTTCACTGAAGCTTTCTTT CSVEKDRSRSFTEAFF TRBV29-1 TRBD1 TRBJ1-1 many
TGTGCCAGCAGCTTAGCCGGGACAGATAATGAAAAACTGTTTTTT CASSLAGTDNEKLFF TRBV7-2 TRBD1 TRBJ1-4 -
TGTGCCAGCATCTGGGGACAGGCCTCTGGAAACACCATATATTTT CASIWGQASGNTIYF TRBV12-3/TRBV12-4 TRBD1 TRBJ1-3 many
TGTGCCAGCAACAGGAGGATTCGAAGCACTGAAGCTTTCTTT CASNRRIRSTEAFF TRBV5-6 - TRBJ1-1 many
TGTGCCAGTAGTACCTCCAGGACAGGGGTTTTTCTCTACGAGCAGTACTTC CASSTSRTGVFLYEQYF TRBV19 TRBD1 TRBJ2-7 -
TGTGCCAGCTCACCCATACACGACCCCGGGACTGAAAAACTGTTTTTT CASSPIHDPGTEKLFF TRBV18 - TRBJ1-4 many
TGCAGTGCTTCTCGGGACTCAATAGGGGAGACCCAGTACTTC CSASRDSIGETQYF TRBV20-1 - TRBJ2-5 many
TGTGCCAGCAGTACGGCGGGGGCCGCCTACGAGCAGTACTTC CASSTAGAAYEQYF TRBV6-2/TRBV6-3 - TRBJ2-7 many
TGTGCCAGCAGCCAAGATAGACTAGCCTCCTACAATGAGCAGTTCTTC CASSQDRLASYNEQFF TRBV4-2 TRBD2 TRBJ2-1 many
TGTGCCAGCAGTGTCGTCACTAACACCGGGGAGCTGTTTTTT CASSVVTNTGELFF TRBV6-1 - TRBJ2-2 many
TGTGCCAGCAGCAAACTGGGGGACAGGGGGCCTGGCTACACCTTC CASSKLGDRGPGYTF TRBV6-1 TRBD1 TRBJ1-2 many
TGTGCCAGCAGTTACTCTGGCAGGGCTCGGTCCGGGGAGCTGTTTTTT CASSYSGRARSGELFF TRBV6-5 - TRBJ2-2 few
TGTGCCAGCAACCCACAGGGGGCAAATCAGCCCCAGCATTTT CASNPQGANQPQHF TRBV27 TRBD1 TRBJ1-5 once
TGCGCCAGCAGCCCTGCGGACAAAATGAACTTAGCTAACTATGGCTACACCTTC CASSPADKMNLANYGYTF TRBV11-1 - TRBJ1-2 -
TGTGCCAGCAGTGAACAGAGCGGGAGTTTCCATGAGCAGTTCTTC CASSEQSGSFHEQFF TRBV2 TRBD2 TRBJ2-1 -
TGTGCCAGCAGTTCCGGGGGCGCATTGGATACGCAGTATTTT CASSSGGALDTQYF TRBV6-2/TRBV6-3 - TRBJ2-3 -
TGTGCCAGCAGACCGGGACCCACCGAAGGTCAGCCCCAGCATTTT CASRPGPTEGQPQHF TRBV6-2/TRBV6-3 - TRBJ1-5 -
TGCAGTGCTATGATTGCGGGGGGGGGCACAGATACGCAGTATTTT CSAMIAGGGTDTQYF TRBV20-1 TRBD2 TRBJ2-3 many
TGTGCCAGCAGTTTAACCGGATCCAGGAGGGGCTACACCTTC CASSLTGSRRGYTF TRBV28 - TRBJ1-2 many
TGTGCCAGTGAATACAGGGCGTGGGACAATCAGCCCCAGCATTTT CASEYRAWDNQPQHF TRBV19 - TRBJ1-5 many
TGTGCCAGCAGCTCAGGGACAGGGGTCAGGGATACGCAGTATTTT CASSSGTGVRDTQYF TRBV7-2 TRBD1 TRBJ2-3 many
TGTGCCAGCACACAACTGGGACAGACTATGAACACTGAAGCTTTCTTT CASTQLGQTMNTEAFF TRBV5-4 TRBD1 TRBJ1-1 -
TGCAGTGCGGTCTCTGGCAGCCGCCAAGACTACGAGCGGTACTTC CSAVSGSRQDYERYF TRBV20-1 - TRBJ2-7 -
TGCAGTGCTAGGTCAGAGATTAACTATGGCTACACCTTC CSARSEINYGYTF TRBV20-1 - TRBJ1-2 many
TGCGCCAGCAGCGAACTAGCGGGGGTCTACGAGCAGTACTTC CASSELAGVYEQYF TRBV4-1 TRBD2 TRBJ2-7 -
TGTGCCAGCAGCGAAGCAACTAGCGGGCTCGAGCAGTACTTC CASSEATSGLEQYF TRBV7-2 TRBD2 TRBJ2-7 -
TGTGCCAGCAGTGAAGCGGCCGTGGGGCAGGTCCCCGATCAGCCCCAGCATTTT CASSEAAVGQVPDQPQHF TRBV6-1 - TRBJ1-5 few
TGTGCCATCAGTGGACAGGGTGACTCTGAGCAGTTCTTC CAISGQGDSEQFF TRBV10-3 TRBD1 TRBJ2-1 many
TGTGCCACCAAACCCAGGACCTCCTACGAGCAGTACTTC CATKPRTSYEQYF TRBV18 - TRBJ2-7 -
TGTGCCAGTAGTCTCCAGAGCGATAGCAATCAGCCCCAGCATTTT CASSLQSDSNQPQHF TRBV19 - TRBJ1-5 few
TGTGCCAGCAGCTTACTAGCGGGGCTCACCGGGGAGCTGTTTTTT CASSLLAGLTGELFF TRBV11-2 TRBD2 TRBJ2-2 many
TGCGCCAGCAGCCAAGACCCCACAGGGAAGGGCTCACCCCTCCACTTT CASSQDPTGKGSPLHF TRBV4-1 - TRBJ1-6 -
TGTGCCAGCAGCTTGGCCGCAGGGGTGGGGCAGCCCCAGCATTTT CASSLAAGVGQPQHF TRBV5-6 - TRBJ1-5 -
TGCAGCGTCGCTGGACTAGCGGGAGGAACTTCTGCTACGCAGTATTTT CSVAGLAGGTSATQYF TRBV20-1 TRBD2 TRBJ2-3 -